Shown below are 8 T cell receptor beta chains from a single sample sequenced in a study of shared T cell receptors in the human thymus. Clones were read by immunoSEQ multiplex PCR, and TCRdb kept only the in-frame ones, dropping some. The sample holds about 660,000 clones; around 87% are singletons and the top ten take 0.0094%. These sequences were also reported in another study, on human thymus T cells.

The source material was thymocytes. These TCRs come from a boy younger than two with a congenital heart defect.

This clone was detected once. The genes are TRBV28 and TRBJ2-7; D remains ambiguous. Germline V gene data show CDR1 as MDHEN and CDR2 as SYDVKM. The CDR3 contains 13 residues. V dropped 3 bases and J dropped 0 bases, with 6 bases sitting between them. In DNA, the CDR3 is TGTGCCAGCAGTTTCCCTCCCTCCTACGAGCAGTACTTC. This sequence encodes CASSFPPSYEQYF.

The J gene is TRBJ1-2, the V gene TRBV6-1, with D unclear. CDR1 and CDR2 (germline): MNHNS, SASEGT. The CDR3 length is 13 residues. V dropped 5 bases and J dropped 4 bases, with 11 bases sitting between them. CDR3 coding DNA: TGTGCCAGCAGTTCCGTCCCCCCCTATGGCTACACCTTC. Translated: CASSSVPPYGYTF.

This rearrangement joins TRBV29-1 to TRBJ2-5; the match to TRBD1 covers 8 bases. CDR3 length: 16 residues. After removal of 7 bases from V and 2 bases from J, the junction contained 15 bases not matched to a gene. Germline CDR1 reads SQVTM; CDR2 reads ANQGSEA. The CDR3 here is CSAPRSGTGIQETQYF. The DNA for the CDR3 is TGCAGCGCTCCTCGGTCCGGGACAGGCATACAAGAGACCCAGTACTTC. Combining the CDR3 with reference TRBV29-1 and TRBJ2-5 gives the whole variable domain SAVISQKPSRDICQRGTSLTIQCQVDSQVTMMFWYRQQPGQSLTLIATANQGSEATYESGFVIDKFPISRPNLTFSTLTVSNMSPEDSSIYLCSAPRSGTGIQETQYFGPGTRLLVL.

The chain joins TRBV2 to TRBJ2-7; weak D call: TRBD1 (7 bases). CDR3 length equals 15 residues. Germline V gene sequence: CDR1 SNHLY, CDR2 FYNNEI. With 0 bases removed from V and 2 bases from J, the gap between germline ends came to 11 bases. The CDR3 sequence is CASSEALRGAYEQYF. Here the CDR3 DNA reads TGTGCCAGCAGTGAAGCGCTCAGGGGGGCCTACGAGCAGTACTTC.

The chain joins TRBV15 to TRBJ2-2; the match to TRBD2 covers 11 bases. CDR3 length: 17 residues. CDR1 is LNHNV, CDR2 YYDKDF, per germline (reference sequence). The junction had 8 bases not matched to a gene; V was cut back by 4 bases and J by 4 bases. CDR3 protein: CATSTNLAGGVTGELFF. The CDR3 DNA reads as TGTGCCACCAGCACCAATTTAGCGGGAGGGGTCACCGGGGAGCTGTTTTTT.

This chain uses TRBV5-1 with TRBJ1-1; a possible D gene is TRBD1 (6 bases). In germline, CDR1 is SGHRS, CDR2 YFSETQ. The V end was cut by 1 base, the J end by 1 base, with 11 bases between. This CDR3 contains 15 residues. CDR3 residues: CASSLSWGQNTEAFF. CDR3 coding DNA: TGCGCCAGCAGCTTGAGCTGGGGGCAGAACACTGAAGCTTTCTTT.

The chain carries TRBV6-1 and TRBJ2-1; 7 nucleotides match TRBD2. V was pared by 1 base and J by 2 bases, with 8 bases of the junction left unmatched. The CDR3 has 17 amino acids. The germline gives CDR1 MNHNS, CDR2 SASEGT. The CDR3: CASSEGGWGGPYNEQFF. CDR3 sequence (DNA): TGTGCCAGCAGTGAAGGAGGATGGGGGGGTCCCTACAATGAGCAGTTCTTC.

This clone turned up a few times. The chain joins TRBV15 to TRBJ2-3; TRBD2 agrees at 12 bases. CDR3 length: 15 amino acids. Germline values: CDR1 LNHNV, CDR2 YYDKDF (reference sequence). With V trimmed by 5 bases and J by 5 bases, 5 bases remained unmatched. CDR3 in amino acids: CATSGGLAGRDTQYF. Written as DNA, the CDR3 is TGTGCCACCAGCGGTGGACTAGCGGGAAGAGATACGCAGTATTTT.